This T cell receptor beta chain is drawn from a study of shared clonotypes between healthy human individuals. Sequencing was performed with immunoSEQ multiplex PCR; in TCRdb, only in-frame clones are kept and a portion is missing. The sample consists of roughly 2.2 million clones, roughly 90% of them appearing once. CD45RA-negative memory and CD45RA+ naive subsets were split from the CD4+ cells. The CDR3 loop spans 15 amino acids. With 3 bases clipped from V and 4 bases from J, the junction kept 7 bases outside the gene matches. Looked up from germline, CDR1 is MGHRA and CDR2 is YSYEKL. Regarding the study as a whole: Limitation of the genetic and exposure-history diversity represented came from the few donors. A few donors had around 5% of their naive CD4 clonotypes in common. Unshared clonotypes carried lower generation probabilities than those common to all four donors.

Worth noting for this clone: Its cognate antigen is unknown.

The material sequenced was naive CD4+ T cells from PBMCs. Stated subset: CD45RA+ positively selected. This clonotype originated in a young man in good health. Some clones in this sample may be carry-over from other donors' samples. The rearrangement links TRBV4-1 to TRBJ2-3; 7 bases agree with TRBD2. The CDR3 region is CASSHDGLVADTQYF. CDR3 bases: TGCGCCAGCAGCCATGACGGACTAGTGGCAGATACGCAGTATTTT.